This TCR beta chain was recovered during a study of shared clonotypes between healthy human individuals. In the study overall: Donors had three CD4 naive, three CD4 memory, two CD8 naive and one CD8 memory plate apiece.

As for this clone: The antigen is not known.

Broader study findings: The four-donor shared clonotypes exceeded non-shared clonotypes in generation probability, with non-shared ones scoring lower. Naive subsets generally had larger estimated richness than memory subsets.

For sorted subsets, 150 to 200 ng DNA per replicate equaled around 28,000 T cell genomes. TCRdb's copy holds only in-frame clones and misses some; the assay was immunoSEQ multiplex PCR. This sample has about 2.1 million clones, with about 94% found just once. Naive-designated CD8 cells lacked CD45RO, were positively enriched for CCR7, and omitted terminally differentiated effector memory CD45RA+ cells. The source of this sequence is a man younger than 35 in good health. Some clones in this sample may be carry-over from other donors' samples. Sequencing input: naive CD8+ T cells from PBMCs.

The CDR3 here is CASGASGRDNEQFF. The DNA for the CDR3 is TGTGCCAGCGGGGCTAGCGGGAGGGACAATGAGCAGTTCTTC. The V and J genes are TRBV5-6 and TRBJ2-1, with TRBD2 identical over 12 bases. The V gene end was trimmed by 7 bases and the J gene end by 5 bases; junction bases not matched to a gene: 4. Germline V gives CDR1 SGHDT, CDR2 YYEEEE. The CDR3 is made up of 14 amino acids.